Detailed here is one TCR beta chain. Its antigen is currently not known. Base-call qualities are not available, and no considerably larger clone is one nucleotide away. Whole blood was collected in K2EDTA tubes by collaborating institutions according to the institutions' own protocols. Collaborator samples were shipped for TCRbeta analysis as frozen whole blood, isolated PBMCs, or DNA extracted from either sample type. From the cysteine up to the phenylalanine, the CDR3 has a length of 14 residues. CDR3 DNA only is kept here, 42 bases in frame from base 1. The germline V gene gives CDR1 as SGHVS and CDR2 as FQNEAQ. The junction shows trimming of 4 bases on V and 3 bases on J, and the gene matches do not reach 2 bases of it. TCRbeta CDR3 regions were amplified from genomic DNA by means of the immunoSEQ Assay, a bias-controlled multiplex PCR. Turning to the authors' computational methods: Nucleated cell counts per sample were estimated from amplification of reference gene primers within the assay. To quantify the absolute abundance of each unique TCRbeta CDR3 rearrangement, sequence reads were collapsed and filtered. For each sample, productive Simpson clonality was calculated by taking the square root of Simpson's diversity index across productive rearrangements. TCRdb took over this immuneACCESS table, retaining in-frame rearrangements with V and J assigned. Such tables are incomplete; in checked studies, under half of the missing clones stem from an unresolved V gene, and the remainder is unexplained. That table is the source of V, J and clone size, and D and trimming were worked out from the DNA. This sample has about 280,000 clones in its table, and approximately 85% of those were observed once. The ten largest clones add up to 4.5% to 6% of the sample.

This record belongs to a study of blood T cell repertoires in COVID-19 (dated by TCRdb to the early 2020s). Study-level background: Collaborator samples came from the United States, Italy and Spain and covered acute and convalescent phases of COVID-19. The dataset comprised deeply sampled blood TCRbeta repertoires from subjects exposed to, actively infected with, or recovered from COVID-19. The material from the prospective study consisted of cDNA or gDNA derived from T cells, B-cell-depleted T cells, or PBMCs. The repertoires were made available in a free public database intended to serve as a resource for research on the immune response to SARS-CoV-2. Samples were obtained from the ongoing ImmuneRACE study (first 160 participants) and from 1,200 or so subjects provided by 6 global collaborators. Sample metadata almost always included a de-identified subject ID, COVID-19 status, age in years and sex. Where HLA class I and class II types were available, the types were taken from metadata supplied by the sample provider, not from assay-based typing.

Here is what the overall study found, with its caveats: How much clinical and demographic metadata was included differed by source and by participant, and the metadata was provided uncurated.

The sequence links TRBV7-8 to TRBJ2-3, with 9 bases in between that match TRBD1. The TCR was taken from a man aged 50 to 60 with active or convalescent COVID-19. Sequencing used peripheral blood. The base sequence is TGTGCCAGCAGCTCCGACAGGGGGACAGATACGCAGTATTTT. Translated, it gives CASSSDRGTDTQYF.